These 13 T cell receptor beta chains were all obtained from the same sample, sequenced in a study of blood T cell repertoires in COVID-19 (TCRdb year 2020). The library was built by means of the immunoSEQ multiplex PCR assay. TCRdb carries this immuneACCESS record with in-frame sequences only. Its versions omit some clonotypes, under half of them owing to an unresolved V gene in the studies checked, with the rest unexplained. This sample is represented by 150,000 or so clones; approximately 90% of them were singletons. Around a tenth of the sample is held by the ten biggest clonotypes. The sample consisted of peripheral blood. The receptors shown here come from a woman between 70 and 85 years old with COVID-19, enrolled during active disease.

The chain combines TRBV2 with TRBJ2-5, with 11 bases identical to TRBD1. Germline V gene lookup returns CDR1 SNHLY and CDR2 FYNNEI. The CDR3 loop spans 15 amino acids. V lost 4 bases, J lost 0 bases, and 1 base stayed unmatched. CDR3 in DNA: TGTGCCAGCAGTGGGACAGGGGGCGACCAAGAGACCCAGTACTTC. It translates to CASSGTGGDQETQYF. Full variable domain (outside the CDR3, taken from reference TRBV2 and TRBJ2-5): EPEVTQTPSHQVTQMGQEVILRCVPISNHLYFYWYRQILGQKVEFLVSFYNNEISEKSEIFDDQFSVERPDGSNFTLKIRSTKLEDSAMYFCASSGTGGDQETQYFGPGTRLLVL.

The sample holds one count of this clone. DNA for the CDR3: TGTGCCAGTACCCGGGACTCTCGCACAGATACGCAGTATTTT. Amino acid sequence: CASTRDSRTDTQYF. This rearrangement joins TRBV7-2 to TRBJ2-3, with TRBD2 as a possible D gene (6 bases). The CDR3 spans 14 residues. Germline lookup yields CDR1 SGHTA and CDR2 FQGNSA. The ends were cut back, 9 bases at V and 1 base at J, with 14 bases in the middle.

J is TRBJ2-7 and V is TRBV4-1; 10 bases match TRBD1. This CDR3 has 14 residues. Trimming took 3 bases from V and 3 from J; bases not matched to a gene: 2. Germline loops: CDR1 MGHRA, CDR2 YSYEKL. For the CDR3, the DNA is TGCGCCAGCAGCCAGGGACAGGGGAACTACGAGCAGTACTTC. Amino acids: CASSQGQGNYEQYF.

The J gene is TRBJ2-3, the V gene TRBV4-2, with TRBD2 matching 8 bases. Unmatched junction bases numbered 4, after V lost 2 bases and J lost 12 bases. The germline gives CDR1 LGHNA, CDR2 YNFKEQ. The CDR3 runs to 12 residues. CDR3 coding DNA: TGTGCCAGCAGCCAAAGCGGGGGTCGACAGTATTTT. Protein sequence: CASSQSGGRQYF.

V is TRBV5-1 and J is TRBJ1-2, with D tentatively TRBD1 (5 bases). The germline V gene encodes CDR1 SGHRS and CDR2 YFSETQ. Trimming pared 0 bases from V and 3 bases from J, leaving 12 bases between. This CDR3 has 15 amino acids. In DNA, the CDR3 is TGCGCCAGCAGCTTGGAGTCAGGGCTCGACTATGGCTACACCTTC. Translated, it gives CASSLESGLDYGYTF.

This chain links TRBV12-3 or TRBV12-4 with TRBJ1-4; D unclear. This CDR3 is 13 amino acids long. The ends were cut back, 6 bases at V and 2 bases at J, with 7 bases in the middle. CDR3: CASRTDTNEKLFF. DNA for the CDR3: TGTGCCAGCAGGACTGACACTAATGAAAAACTGTTTTTT.

In its sample, this clone was seen a few times. The chain uses TRBV5-4 and TRBJ1-2; 7 bases fit TRBD1. V was clipped by 0 bases and J by 8 bases; unmatched bases: 4. The germline CDR1 and CDR2 sequences are SGHNT and YYREEE (reference sequence). The CDR3 runs 13 residues. The CDR3 spells CASSLAGGFGYTF. The CDR3 coding sequence is TGTGCCAGCAGCTTGGCAGGGGGTTTCGGCTACACCTTC.

This clone was detected once. V is TRBV2 and J is TRBJ1-1, with 9 nucleotides matching TRBD1. This CDR3 is built from 16 residues. The germline CDR1 and CDR2 sequences are SNHLY and FYNNEI. J lost 4 bases, V lost 7 bases, and 13 bases had no gene match. CDR3 coding DNA: TGTGCCAGCACCCCAAGAGGGGGACAGGGAGGCACTGAAGCTTTCTTT. Its translation: CASTPRGGQGGTEAFF.

The chain has TRBV28 and TRBJ2-7; weak D call: TRBD2 (5 bases). The CDR3 loop spans 19 amino acids. Germline-derived CDR1 and CDR2 are MDHEN and SYDVKM. Trimming removed 1 base from V and 3 bases from J, with 25 bases in between. CDR3: CASSLSLQDAYRLHYEQYF. In DNA form, the CDR3 reads TGTGCCAGCAGTTTATCCCTACAAGATGCCTATCGACTACACTACGAGCAGTACTTC.

This clone was picked up one time. This chain joins TRBV19 and TRBJ1-5; D unresolved. Germline V CDR1 and CDR2: LNHDA, SQIVND (reference sequence). V was shortened by 4 bases and J by 0 bases, with 7 bases between the two germline ends. The CDR3 length is 14 residues. The CDR3 DNA follows: TGTGCCAGTAGTAGTGTAGATAGCAATCAGCCCCAGCATTTT. Translation: CASSSVDSNQPQHF.

The V gene is TRBV18, the J gene TRBJ1-4; D remains ambiguous. This CDR3 contains 15 residues. Trimming shortened V by 4 bases and J by 0 bases, and 9 bases separated the two germline ends. CDR1 is KGHSH and CDR2 is LQKENI in the germline V gene. CDR3 coding DNA: TGTGCCAGCTCACAGGAGACGGCAACTAATGAAAAACTGTTTTTT. Translation gives CASSQETATNEKLFF.

The V call is TRBV19, the J call TRBJ2-2, with 12 bases that match TRBD1. Trimming removed 7 bases from V and 5 bases from J; junction bases left unmatched: 5. The CDR3 runs 15 residues. Looked up from germline, CDR1 is LNHDA and CDR2 is SQIVND (reference sequence). CDR3 sequence reads: CASKEGQGATGELFF. The CDR3 nucleotides are TGTGCCAGTAAGGAGGGACAGGGGGCTACCGGGGAGCTGTTTTTT.

The rearrangement uses TRBV14 and TRBJ2-1, with D possibly matching TRBD2 (5 bases). Trimming removed 5 bases at V and 0 bases at J, with 11 bases between. The germline gives CDR1 SGHDN, CDR2 FVKESK. The length of the CDR3 is 15 residues. CDR3 loop: CASSGFGGSYNEQFF. The CDR3 DNA sequence: TGTGCCAGCAGCGGGTTCGGAGGCTCCTACAATGAGCAGTTCTTC.